This TCR beta chain is drawn from a study of T-cell reconstitution after alpha-beta-depleted transplantation in children. Study-wide results and limits: Expanded graft clones numbering several hundred reportedly gave rise to alpha-beta T cells about two months after transplant. After transplant, high TCRbeta diversity at day 60 in some patients arose from surviving recipient T cells and thymic progenitors. Newly produced T cells mostly provided counts and TCRbeta diversity after one year, as hyperexpanded clones declined.

The TCRbeta library was prepared with unique molecular identifiers. TCRdb re-called the PCR reads through MiXCR, storing one row per CDR3 protein. The table lists about a million distinct CDR3 sequences, less than 30% of them singletons. This clonotype was picked up a small number of times. Its antigen is currently unknown. This TCR was recovered from a boy younger than two who had a stem cell transplant for SCID, so the T cells may come from the graft donor. The source material was PBMCs, mostly from graft donor cells, sampled 360 days after TCRalphabeta/CD19-depleted stem cell transplant.

The CDR3 coding sequence is TGTGCCAGCAGTTACTCGCGGGGTGGGTTCCAAGAGACCCAGTACTTC. Amino acid sequence: CASSYSRGGFQETQYF. J is TRBJ2-5 and V is TRBV6-5, with a possible D match to TRBD2 (6 bases). The CDR3 length is 16 residues. The germline gives CDR1 MNHEY, CDR2 SVGAGI. The V gene lost 0 bases and the J gene lost 1 base, with 12 bases spanning the gap.